This T cell receptor beta chain was observed in a study of OX40 agonist ivuxolimab in advanced cancers. At the level of the whole study: The costimulatory receptor OX40 (CD134) was targeted by ivuxolimab, a fully human IgG2 agonistic monoclonal antibody. Prior anti-PD-1, anti-PD-L1 or anti-CTLA-4 therapy was permitted, and 30% to 45% of dose-escalation patients had received checkpoint inhibitors. Peripheral TCRbeta sequencing was intended to test whether TCR sequence diversity was altered and clonal T-cell expansion was caused by ivuxolimab. Intravenous ivuxolimab was administered to patients every 2 weeks at six dose levels: 0.01, 0.1, 0.3, 1.5, 3 and 10 mg/kg. Of the 50 or so patients in dose escalation, 19 had hepatocellular carcinoma, about 15 had melanoma, 9 had renal cell carcinoma and 9 had head and neck cancer. Partial responses were achieved by three dose-escalation patients, of whom one had hepatocellular carcinoma and two had cutaneous melanoma. The monotherapy dose-escalation portion (N ≈ 52 patients) of the phase I ivuxolimab trial is reported in the paper. The dose-escalation cohort was over 70% male with a mean age of 60 years, ranging from about 23 to 85. Study-wide conclusions, independent of this receptor: Partial responders in the 0.1-3.0 mg/kg groups had among the lowest normalized peripheral clonal expansion, especially among CD8+ T cells. Clonal expansion of both CD4+ and CD8+ blood T cells was observed from baseline to week 6 at doses 0.1 to 3.0 mg/kg. After ivuxolimab, expanded clones were on average more numerous among CD8+ T cells than among CD4+ T cells. Low levels of normalized T-cell clonal expansion were also seen in some nonresponding patients. The antigen specificity of the clonally expanded peripheral T cells was not determined.

Patients with a history of autoimmune disease or receiving systemic immunosuppression were excluded from the trial. In every dose cohort, peripheral blood was drawn for TCR sequencing at baseline, cycle 4 day 1, and cycle 7 day 1. Samples were obtained from an open-label, multicenter, first-in-human phase I dose-escalation trial of ivuxolimab. Adults with locally advanced or metastatic melanoma, renal cell, hepatocellular, or head and neck squamous cell carcinoma were enrolled in the trial. CD4+ and CD8+ T cells were sorted separately from peripheral blood before TCR sequencing. From the germline V gene, CDR1 is SGHRS and CDR2 is YFSETQ. From the cysteine through the phenylalanine, the CDR3 covers 15 amino acids. Only the CDR3 part of the read is kept: 45 bases, read in frame from the first base. V is clipped by 4 bases and J by 3 bases, and the sequence between their germline boundaries is 15 bases long.

Points on this clone: Which antigen it targets is not known. No base qualities exist here, and no much larger clone lies one base off it.

Genomic DNA was isolated from the sorted cells so that the TCRbeta CDR3 region could be sequenced. The immunoSEQ Assay was used for sequencing of TCRbeta CDR3 regions. The table was pulled from immuneACCESS by TCRdb, which kept in-frame rearrangements only. Such tables lose some clones; where checked, under half of the loss comes from unresolved V genes, and the rest has no known cause. The sample includes more than 55,000 clones, with more than 65% observed a single time. The ten largest clones capture about 5% of the sample. This receptor chain uses TRBV5-1 and TRBJ2-3; a tentative D call is TRBD2 (7 bases match). This specimen was CD4+ or CD8+ T cells sorted from blood, taken in a trial of the OX40 agonist ivuxolimab. The TCR originated in an adult with an advanced solid tumor such as melanoma, head and neck, liver or kidney cancer. The base sequence is TGCGCCAGCAGCCCAACGGGGGGCGCGACAGATACGCAGTATTTT. This codes for CASSPTGGATDTQYF.